Below are 4 T cell receptor beta chains sequenced from a single sample in a study of T cell repertoires in cytomegalovirus infection. TCRdb recomputed calls from the reads with MiXCR, one row per CDR3 protein. Among under 450,000 distinct CDR3 sequences listed, about 32% were seen once. Their antigen targets remain unknown. The sequenced sample was cultured PBMCs, obtained from culture after CMV antigen stimulation. The receptors were gathered from a human donor in good health (CMV status not recorded). Some clones in this sample may be carry-over from other donors' samples.

The rearrangement joins TRBV20-1 to TRBJ2-3; D is possibly TRBD2 (5 bases). The CDR3 is made up of 14 amino acids. CDR1 and CDR2 from the germline V gene are DFQATT and SNEGSKA (reference sequence). V was pared by 0 bases and J by 1 base, with 8 bases between. The CDR3 sequence: CSARDELGTDTQYF. The CDR3 DNA follows: TGCAGTGCTAGAGACGAACTAGGCACAGATACGCAGTATTTT.

The rearrangement joins TRBV4-1 to TRBJ2-3; D remains unclear. Trimming removed 3 bases from V and 0 bases from J, with 10 bases in between. This CDR3 spans 15 amino acids. Germline CDR1 and CDR2: MGHRA and YSYEKL. CDR3: CASSQDPGSTDTQYF. The CDR3 DNA reads TGCGCCAGCAGCCAGGATCCAGGAAGCACAGATACGCAGTATTTT.

Here the CDR3 DNA reads TGTGCCAGCACCACCTTCGAGGACTCCGGCTATGGCTACACCTTC. Translated, it gives CASTTFEDSGYGYTF. The genes are TRBV7-4 and TRBJ1-2; D gene ambiguous. This CDR3 comprises 15 residues. The V and J ends lost 7 bases and 4 bases respectively, with 19 bases between them. Looked up from germline, CDR1 is SGHVT and CDR2 is SQSDAQ.

V usage is TRBV18 and J usage is TRBJ2-7; TRBD1 or TRBD2 may be the D gene (5 bases each). Between the trimmed V and J ends, which lost 6 bases and 2 bases, there was a span of 17 bases. CDR3 size: 15 residues. Germline CDR1 and CDR2: KGHSH and LQKENI. CDR3 sequence reads: CASSPRGTEAYEQYV. The CDR3, as DNA: TGTGCCAGCTCTCCCCGAGGGACGGAGGCCTACGAGCAGTACGTC.